This T cell receptor beta chain appears in the sequencing data of a study of spatial heterogeneity in lung cancer. Overall study context: The average count in raw reads for each unique TCR and UMI combination exceeded 9.5 appearances. The study, taken as a whole, reports: Counts of expanded intratumoral alpha and beta TCRs tracked tumor mutation counts.

Indicated time point: sample taken at primary tumor resection. Points on this clonotype: Antigen specificity is unknown. This beta chain lies outside the target of a library built for alpha chains; its clone size means little.

TCRdb redid the calling of the 5' RACE reads with MiXCR, one entry per CDR3 protein. The table lists approximately 16,000 distinct CDR3 sequences, around 7.1% of them singletons. The CDR3 runs to 14 residues. The V and J ends lost 7 bases and 0 bases, in that order; junction bases with no gene match: 6. Per germline, CDR1 MGHDK and CDR2 SYGVNS. The sample consisted of lung tumor tissue, taken at surgery. The chain combines TRBV25-1 with TRBJ2-7; 7 nucleotides align to TRBD1. This TCR was recovered from a female donor with early-stage non-small cell lung cancer. CDR3: CASTRDSLSYEQYF. In DNA form, the CDR3 reads TGTGCCAGCACACGGGACAGTCTCTCCTACGAGCAGTACTTC.